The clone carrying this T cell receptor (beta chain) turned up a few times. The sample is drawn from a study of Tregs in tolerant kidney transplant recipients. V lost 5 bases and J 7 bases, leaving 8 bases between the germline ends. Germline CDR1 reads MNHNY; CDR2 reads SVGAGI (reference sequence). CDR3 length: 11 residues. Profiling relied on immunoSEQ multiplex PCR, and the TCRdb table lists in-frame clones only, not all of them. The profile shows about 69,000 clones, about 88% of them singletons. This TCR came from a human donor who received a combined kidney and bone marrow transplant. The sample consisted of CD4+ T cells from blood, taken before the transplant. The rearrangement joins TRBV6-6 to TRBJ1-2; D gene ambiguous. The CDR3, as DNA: TGTGCCAGCAGTAACGCGGGTGGCTACACCTTC. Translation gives CASSNAGGYTF.